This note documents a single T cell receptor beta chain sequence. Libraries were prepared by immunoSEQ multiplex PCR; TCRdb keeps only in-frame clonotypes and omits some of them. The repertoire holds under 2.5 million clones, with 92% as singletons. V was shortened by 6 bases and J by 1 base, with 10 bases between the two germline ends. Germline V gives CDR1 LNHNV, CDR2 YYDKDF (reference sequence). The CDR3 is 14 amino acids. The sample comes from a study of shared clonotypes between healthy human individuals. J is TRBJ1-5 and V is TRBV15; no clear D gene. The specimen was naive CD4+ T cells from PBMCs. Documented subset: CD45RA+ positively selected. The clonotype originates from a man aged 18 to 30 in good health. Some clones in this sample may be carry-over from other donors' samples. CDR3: CATREGGSNQPQHF. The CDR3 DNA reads TGTGCCACCAGAGAAGGAGGGAGCAATCAGCCCCAGCATTTT.